This TCR beta chain was recorded in a study of T cells in Graves' hyperthyroidism and ophthalmopathy. The study, taken as a whole, reports: In simple terms, a model built on 13 V-J features told ophthalmopathy apart from stable hyperthyroidism.

RNA transcripts yielded amplified TCR beta CDR3 regions. First-round RT-PCR targeting the TCR CDR3 was performed with the HTBI primer set. TCRdb reprocessed the multiplex PCR reads via MiXCR and lists one record per CDR3 protein. The table shows 400,000 or so distinct CDR3 sequences, with about 14% occurring only once. The germline CDR1 and CDR2 sequences are SGHTS and YDEGEE. The CDR3 is 14 residues long. With V trimmed by 7 bases and J by 3 bases, 8 bases remained unmatched. This clonotype was observed at least ten times. Its antigen is undetermined. This sequence joins TRBV5-8 and TRBJ1-2; 8 bases map to TRBD1. The source material was blood. This sequence was found in a man in his forties or fifties with Graves' ophthalmopathy. The CDR3, as DNA: TGTGCCAGCCAAGGCGGACAGGGAGACTATGGCTACACCTTC. Translation gives CASQGGQGDYGYTF.